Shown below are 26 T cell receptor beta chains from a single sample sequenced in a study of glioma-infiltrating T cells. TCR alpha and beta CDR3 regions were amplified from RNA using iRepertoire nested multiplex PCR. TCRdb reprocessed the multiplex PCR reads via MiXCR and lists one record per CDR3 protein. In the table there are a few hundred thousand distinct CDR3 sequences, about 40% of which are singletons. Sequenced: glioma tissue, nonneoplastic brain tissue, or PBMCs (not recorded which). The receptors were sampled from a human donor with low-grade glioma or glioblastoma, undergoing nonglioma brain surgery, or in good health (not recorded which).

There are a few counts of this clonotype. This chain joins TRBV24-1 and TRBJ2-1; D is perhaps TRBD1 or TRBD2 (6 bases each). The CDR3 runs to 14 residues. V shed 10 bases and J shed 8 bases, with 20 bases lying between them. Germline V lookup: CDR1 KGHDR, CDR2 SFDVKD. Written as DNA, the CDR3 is TGTGCCACAACCTCGGACTTGGAGGGGGATGAGCAGTTCTTC. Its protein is CATTSDLEGDEQFF.

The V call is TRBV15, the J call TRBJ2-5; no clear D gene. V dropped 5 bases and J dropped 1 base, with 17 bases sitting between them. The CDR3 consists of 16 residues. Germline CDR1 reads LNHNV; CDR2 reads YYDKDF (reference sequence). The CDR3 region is CATSLPRRTFQETQYF. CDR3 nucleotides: TGTGCCACCAGCCTACCCCGGCGGACGTTCCAAGAGACCCAGTACTTC.

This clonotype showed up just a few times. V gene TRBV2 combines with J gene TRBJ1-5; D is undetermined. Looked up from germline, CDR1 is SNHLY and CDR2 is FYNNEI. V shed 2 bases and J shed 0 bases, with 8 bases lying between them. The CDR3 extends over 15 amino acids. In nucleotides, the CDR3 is TGTGCCAGCAGTGAAATCCCGTTTAGCAATCAGCCCCAGCATTTT. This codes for CASSEIPFSNQPQHF.

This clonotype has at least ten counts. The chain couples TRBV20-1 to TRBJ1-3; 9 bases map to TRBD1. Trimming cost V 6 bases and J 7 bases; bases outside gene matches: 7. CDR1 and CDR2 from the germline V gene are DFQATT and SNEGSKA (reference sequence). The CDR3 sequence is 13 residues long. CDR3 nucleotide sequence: TGCAGTGCCTCCGGACAGGGGAGGAACACCATATATTTT. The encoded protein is CSASGQGRNTIYF.

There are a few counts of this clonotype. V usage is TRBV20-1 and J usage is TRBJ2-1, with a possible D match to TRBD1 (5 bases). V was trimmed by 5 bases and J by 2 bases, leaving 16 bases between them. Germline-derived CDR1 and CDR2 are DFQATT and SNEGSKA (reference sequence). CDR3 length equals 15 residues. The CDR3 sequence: CSAPGQGVPYNEQFF. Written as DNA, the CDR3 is TGCAGTGCTCCTGGGCAGGGCGTCCCCTACAATGAGCAGTTCTTC.

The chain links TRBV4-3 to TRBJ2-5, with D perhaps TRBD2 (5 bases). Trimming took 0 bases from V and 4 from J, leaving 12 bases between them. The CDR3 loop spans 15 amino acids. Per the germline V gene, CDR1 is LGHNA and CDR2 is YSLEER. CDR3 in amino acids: CASSQEVGGGETQYF. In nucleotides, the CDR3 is TGCGCCAGCAGCCAAGAAGTAGGAGGAGGAGAGACCCAGTACTTC.

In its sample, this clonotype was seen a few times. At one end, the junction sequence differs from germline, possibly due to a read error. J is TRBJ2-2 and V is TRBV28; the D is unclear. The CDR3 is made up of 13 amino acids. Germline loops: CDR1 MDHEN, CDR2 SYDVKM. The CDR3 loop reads CASSLYPAGELFF. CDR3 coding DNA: TGTGCCAGCAGCTTATATCCCGCCGGGGAGCTGTTTTTT.

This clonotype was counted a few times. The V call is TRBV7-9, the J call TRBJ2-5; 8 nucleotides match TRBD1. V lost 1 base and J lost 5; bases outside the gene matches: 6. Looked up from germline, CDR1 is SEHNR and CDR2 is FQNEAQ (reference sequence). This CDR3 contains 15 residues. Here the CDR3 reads CASSLGQGALETQYF. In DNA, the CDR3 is TGTGCCAGCAGCTTAGGGCAGGGGGCGTTGGAGACCCAGTACTTC.

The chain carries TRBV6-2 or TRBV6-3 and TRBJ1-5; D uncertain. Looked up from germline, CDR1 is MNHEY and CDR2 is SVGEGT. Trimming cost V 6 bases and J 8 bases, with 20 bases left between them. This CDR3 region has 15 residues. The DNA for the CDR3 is TGTGCCAGCAGCTTAGTCGGTGGGGAAGGTAAGCCCCAGCATTTT. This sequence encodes CASSLVGGEGKPQHF.

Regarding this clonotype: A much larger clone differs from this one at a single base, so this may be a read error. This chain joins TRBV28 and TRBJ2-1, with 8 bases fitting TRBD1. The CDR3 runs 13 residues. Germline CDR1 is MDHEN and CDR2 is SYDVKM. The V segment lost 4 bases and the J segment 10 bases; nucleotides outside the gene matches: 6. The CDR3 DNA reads TGTGCCAGCAGTTCGGGACAGGCCAGGGAGCAGTTCTTC. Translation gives CASSSGQAREQFF.

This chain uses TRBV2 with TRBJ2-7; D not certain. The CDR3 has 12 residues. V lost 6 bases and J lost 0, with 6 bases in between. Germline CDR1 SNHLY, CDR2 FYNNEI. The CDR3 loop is CASRDGSYEQYF. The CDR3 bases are TGTGCCAGCAGGGACGGCTCCTACGAGCAGTACTTC.

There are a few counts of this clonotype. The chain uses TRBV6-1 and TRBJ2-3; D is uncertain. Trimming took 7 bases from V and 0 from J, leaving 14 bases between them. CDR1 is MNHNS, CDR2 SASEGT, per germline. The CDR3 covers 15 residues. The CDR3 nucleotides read TGTGCCAGCAAGGGTTGGCGCGCTAGCACAGATACGCAGTATTTT. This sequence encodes CASKGWRASTDTQYF.

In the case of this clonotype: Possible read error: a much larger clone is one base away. In DNA, the CDR3 is TGTGCCAGCATCCGACGCATTCGGGACAGGGGAATAATTGGGACTGAAGCTTTCTTT. This sequence encodes CASIRRIRDRGIIGTEAFF. V is TRBV27 and J is TRBJ1-1, with 10 bases matching TRBD1. The J segment lost 5 bases and the V segment lost 7 bases, leaving 22 bases of the junction unmatched. Germline CDR1 and CDR2: MNHEY and SMNVEV (reference sequence). The CDR3 covers 19 residues.

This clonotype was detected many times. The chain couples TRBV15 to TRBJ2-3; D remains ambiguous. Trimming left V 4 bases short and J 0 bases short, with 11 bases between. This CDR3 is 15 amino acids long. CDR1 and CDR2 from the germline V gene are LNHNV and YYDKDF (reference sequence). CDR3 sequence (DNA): TGTGCCACCAGCACTGAGGACGGAAGCACAGATACGCAGTATTTT. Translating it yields CATSTEDGSTDTQYF.

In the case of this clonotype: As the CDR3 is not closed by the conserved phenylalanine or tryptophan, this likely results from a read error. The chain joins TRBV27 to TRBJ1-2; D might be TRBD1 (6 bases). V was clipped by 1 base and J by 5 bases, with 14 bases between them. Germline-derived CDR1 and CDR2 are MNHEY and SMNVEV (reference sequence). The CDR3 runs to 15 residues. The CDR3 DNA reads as TGTGCCAGCAGTTTATTAAGCGGGGGCTTGTATGGCTACACCCTC. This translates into CASSLLSGGLYGYTL.

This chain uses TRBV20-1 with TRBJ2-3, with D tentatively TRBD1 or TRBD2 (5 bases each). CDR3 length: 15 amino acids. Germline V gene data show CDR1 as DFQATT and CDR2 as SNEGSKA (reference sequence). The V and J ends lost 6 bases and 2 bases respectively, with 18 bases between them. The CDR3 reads CSASGRTSPTDTQYF. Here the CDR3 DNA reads TGCAGTGCCAGCGGCCGGACAAGTCCCACAGATACGCAGTATTTT.

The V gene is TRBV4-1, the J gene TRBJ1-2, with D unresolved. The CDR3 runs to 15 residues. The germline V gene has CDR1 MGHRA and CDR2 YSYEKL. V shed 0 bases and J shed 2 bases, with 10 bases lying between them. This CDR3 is CASSQELGTNYGYTF. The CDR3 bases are TGCGCCAGCAGCCAAGAGTTAGGCACAAACTATGGCTACACCTTC.

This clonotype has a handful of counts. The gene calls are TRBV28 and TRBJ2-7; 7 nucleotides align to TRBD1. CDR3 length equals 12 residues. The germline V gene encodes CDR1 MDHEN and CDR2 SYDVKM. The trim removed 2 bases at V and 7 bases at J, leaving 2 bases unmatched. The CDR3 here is CASSLRRGEQYF. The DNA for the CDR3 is TGTGCCAGCAGTTTACGCAGGGGGGAGCAGTACTTC.

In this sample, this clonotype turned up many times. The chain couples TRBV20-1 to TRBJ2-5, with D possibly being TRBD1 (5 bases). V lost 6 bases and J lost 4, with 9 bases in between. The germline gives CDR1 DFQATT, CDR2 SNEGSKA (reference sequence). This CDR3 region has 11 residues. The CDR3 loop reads CSAGAGETQYF. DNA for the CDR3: TGCAGTGCAGGGGCAGGAGAGACCCAGTACTTC.

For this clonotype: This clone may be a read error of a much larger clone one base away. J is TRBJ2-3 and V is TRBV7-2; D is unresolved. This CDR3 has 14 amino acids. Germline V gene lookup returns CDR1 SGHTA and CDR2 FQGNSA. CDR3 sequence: CAGSEDTLLDTQYF. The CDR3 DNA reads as TGTGCCGGCAGCGAAGACACCCTACTAGATACGCAGTATTTT.

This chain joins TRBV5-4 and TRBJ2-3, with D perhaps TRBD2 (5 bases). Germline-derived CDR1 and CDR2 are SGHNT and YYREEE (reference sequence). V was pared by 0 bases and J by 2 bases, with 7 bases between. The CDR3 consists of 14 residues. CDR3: CASSLELVTDTQYF. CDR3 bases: TGTGCCAGCAGCTTGGAACTAGTCACAGATACGCAGTATTTT.

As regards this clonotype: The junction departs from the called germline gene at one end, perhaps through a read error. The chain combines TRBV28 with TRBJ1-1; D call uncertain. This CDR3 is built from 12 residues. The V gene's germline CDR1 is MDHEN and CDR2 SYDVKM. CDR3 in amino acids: CAIRNGNAEAFF. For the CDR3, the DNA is TGTGCCATCAGGAATGGGAACGCTGAAGCTTTCTTT.

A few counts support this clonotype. In nucleotides, the CDR3 is TGTGCCAGCAGCTCCACAGACCGAAGCTATGGCTACACCTTC. Encoded protein: CASSSTDRSYGYTF. The V and J genes are TRBV7-8 and TRBJ1-2; D is unclear. V lost 4 bases and J lost 4, with 13 bases in between. This CDR3 is built from 14 residues. Germline values: CDR1 SGHVS, CDR2 FQNEAQ. The full variable domain, completed using reference TRBV7-8 and TRBJ1-2, is GAGVSQSPRYKVAKRGQDVALRCDPISGHVSLFWYQQALGQGPEFLTYFQNEAQLDKSGLPSDRFFAERPEGSVSTLKIQRTQQEDSAVYLCASSSTDRSYGYTFGSGTRLTVV.

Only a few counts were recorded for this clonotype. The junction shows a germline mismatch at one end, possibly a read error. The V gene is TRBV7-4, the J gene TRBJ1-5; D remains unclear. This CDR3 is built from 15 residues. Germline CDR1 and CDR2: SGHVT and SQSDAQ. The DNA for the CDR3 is TGTGCCAGCAGCGTAGCGGACGGGAGCAATCAGCCCCAGCATTTT. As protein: CASSVADGSNQPQHF.

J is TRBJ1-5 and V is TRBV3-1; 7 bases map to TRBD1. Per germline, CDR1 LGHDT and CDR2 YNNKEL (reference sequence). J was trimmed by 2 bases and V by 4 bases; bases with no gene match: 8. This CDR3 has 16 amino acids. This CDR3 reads CASSLGHRGGNQPQHF. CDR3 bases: TGTGCCAGCAGCCTAGGGCACAGGGGAGGCAATCAGCCCCAGCATTTT.

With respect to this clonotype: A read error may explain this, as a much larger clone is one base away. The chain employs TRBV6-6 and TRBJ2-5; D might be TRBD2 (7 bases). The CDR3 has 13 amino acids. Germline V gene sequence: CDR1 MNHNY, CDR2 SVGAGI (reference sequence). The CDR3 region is CASSWGGQGTQYF. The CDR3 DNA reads TGTGCCAGCAGTTGGGGGGGGCAAGGGACCCAGTACTTC.